This T cell receptor (beta chain) is from a study of T cells in narcolepsy (dated by TCRdb to between 2017 and 2018). Concerning the study at large: Patients with narcolepsy type 1 or type 2 (NT1, NT2) were enrolled in the study together with healthy control donors. The study sought autoreactive T cells targeting hypocretin neuron self-antigens (hypocretin, TRIB2) in narcolepsy patients, using TCR Vbeta sequencing to track clonotypes in blood and CSF.

CDR1 and CDR2 were assigned from the germline V gene as SGHAT and FQNNGV. There are 14 amino acids in the CDR3, from cysteine to phenylalanine inclusive. Just the 42-base CDR3 DNA is kept, in frame starting at base 1. Trimming accounts for 1 base at V and 10 bases at J, while the number of junction bases matched to no gene is 4. What the study reported, not specific to this receptor: Patients and controls had similar numbers of sequenced blood memory CD4+ clonotypes, with averages of approximately 40,000 in patients and some 36,000 in controls. Plots comparing CSF and blood CD4+ T cell clonotypes from the same patient highlighted HCRT-specific and TRIB2-specific autoreactive clonotypes. According to the report, autoreactive clonotypes were detected serially in the blood of the same patients and of different patients, but not in healthy controls. No sequences matching autoreactive T cell clones were present in some of the blood memory CD4+ repertoires from patients and controls.

Receptor amplification or capture employed the immunoSEQ multiplex PCR assay. TCRdb's version of the immuneACCESS table is confined to in-frame rearrangements and falls short of the full clone set. An unresolved V gene accounts for under half of the shortfall where checked; the remainder is of unknown origin. Within this sample are nearly 35,000 clones, with roughly 77% of them counted one time only. The ten largest clones represent roughly 2.5% of the sample. For TCR Vbeta sequencing, memory CD4+ T cells were sorted ex vivo from the peripheral blood of narcolepsy patients and healthy controls. On this clone: No antigen is known for it. Per-nucleotide qualities are absent, and no much larger clonotype sits a single base away.

This TCR came from a human donor in good health. The chain couples TRBV11-2 to TRBJ1-6, with 7 junctional bases fitting TRBD1. The material sequenced was memory (CD45RA-) CD4+ T cells from blood. The sample's cell subset or site label, in plain terms: memory T cells sorted ex vivo from peripheral blood. The nucleotide sequence reads TGTGCCAGCAGCTTAGGCAGGGGGTCGTCACCCCTCCACTTT. The translation is CASSLGRGSSPLHF.